The source of this T cell receptor (beta chain) is a study of neurological immune-mediated disorders. The unsorted libraries were produced from 2 million PBMCs held at -80 C. Findings and limits, study-wide: Because no CDR3 amino acid sequences were shared across subjects by expanded clones, private repertoires were suggested in all groups.

This CDR3 has 14 amino acids. Germline V gene data show CDR1 as SGHRS and CDR2 as YFSETQ. V lost 2 bases and J lost 6, with 14 bases in between. From 15-18 subjects, every sequencing run obtained over 170 million TCR-beta sequences. TCRdb passed the 5' RACE reads through MiXCR, listing each CDR3 protein once. The repertoire includes about 36,000 distinct CDR3 sequences, under 13% of them detected once, and approximately 6.9% sits in the top ten. This clonotype was picked up many times. Its antigen is unknown. The J gene is TRBJ1-2, the V gene TRBV5-1; D call uncertain. This receptor was obtained from a woman aged 25 to 39 with HTLV-1-associated myelopathy (HAM/TSP). Sequencing used PBMCs. Written as DNA, the CDR3 is TGCGCCAGCAGCTTTGGGGTATCCGTAAATGGCTACACCTTC. This translates into CASSFGVSVNGYTF.